This is a list of T cell receptor beta chains from one sample in a study of regulatory T cells in long-lasting Graves disease. TCRdb redid the calling of the multiplex PCR reads with MiXCR, one entry per CDR3 protein. The data contain around 480,000 distinct CDR3 sequences, roughly a sixth of them singletons. The data were also submitted as part of a second study, on T cells in Graves' hyperthyroidism and ophthalmopathy.

The specimen was peripheral blood mononuclear cells (PBMCs), collected at new diagnosis, from a patient treated with antithyroid drugs. All receptors come from a woman aged 40 to 65 with Graves disease. Each CDR3 is given without its conserved first and last residue. Each record gives: CDR3 length, V gene, J gene, CDR3 protein.

>13|TRBV7-9|TRBJ2-1
ASSPGTGEYNEQF
>13|TRBV6-5|TRBJ1-1
ASSYGGTGRTEAF
>15|TRBV18|NA
ASSPLAGGRGDNEQF
>13|TRBV19|TRBJ1-6
ASRGTGERNSPLH
>11|TRBV18|TRBJ1-1
ASSTVTGGEAF
>17|TRBV5-6|TRBJ1-1
ASRTRSDREGWMNTEAF
>13|TRBV19|TRBJ1-1
ASSIGHLRDTEAF
>15|TRBV12-3/TRBV12-4|TRBJ2-3
ASSFPRAGLSTDTQY
>11|TRBV5-1|TRBJ1-1
ASSFFLNTEAF
>17|TRBV6-1|TRBJ1-1
ASSPLSVGQGIRNTEAF
>11|TRBV19|TRBJ1-2
ASSISTGYGYT
>13|TRBV7-3|TRBJ2-3
ASSHAPGGTDTQY
>12|TRBV2|TRBJ2-2
ATWQGLGSGELF
>11|TRBV9|TRBJ1-1
ASSVAGWGEAF
>13|TRBV7-9|TRBJ1-1
ASSQGQGENTEAF
>14|TRBV4-1|TRBJ1-1
ASSPEKGPLNTEAF
>12|TRBV30|TRBJ2-2
AWSPRGVTGELF
>12|TRBV2|TRBJ1-1
ASMRDAGGAEAF
>10|TRBV20-1|TRBJ2-3
SARAETSTQY
>13|TRBV20-1|NA
SASKGLAGTGEQF
>13|TRBV12-5|TRBJ2-7
ASGLVGGQAVGQY
>13|TRBV7-9|TRBJ1-2
ASSLVEQILDGYT
>10|TRBV20-1|TRBJ2-3
SARAVADTQY
>14|TRBV5-1|TRBJ1-1
ASSLGGNAGYTEAF
>12|TRBV12-3/TRBV12-4|TRBJ1-1
ASNGQGASTEAF
>13|TRBV11-2|TRBJ1-6
ASSLLAAVTSPLH
>14|TRBV6-1|TRBJ1-6
ASSAWGSSYNSPLH
>14|TRBV5-1|TRBJ1-5
ASSPRDRGGSQPQH
>11|TRBV6-1|TRBJ1-1
ASSDERNTEAF
>15|TRBV28|TRBJ2-7
ASSLPLAGDLSYEQY
>12|TRBV28|TRBJ2-3
ASSLRQVLPTQY
>14|TRBV19|TRBJ1-6
ASSDQRGGTNSPLH
>14|TRBV12-3/TRBV12-4|TRBJ2-1
ASSSPGLSSYNEQF
>11|TRBV20-1|TRBJ2-7
SLGSGGANEQY
>13|TRBV24-1|TRBJ2-2
ATSDSRQVAGELF
>15|TRBV4-1|TRBJ1-5
ASSQEGGLYSNQPQH
>14|TRBV4-1|TRBJ1-2
ASSARYGQTNYGYT
>15|TRBV7-3|TRBJ2-1
ASSPAVTVSSYNEQF
>12|TRBV18|TRBJ2-4
ASSPTRSYSIQY
>11|TRBV19|TRBJ2-5
ASSTGPRETQY
>15|TRBV7-2|TRBJ1-2
ASSLGFGSIANYGYT
>11|TRBV19|TRBJ1-4
ASSRQGREKLF
>15|TRBV6-2/TRBV6-3|TRBJ2-3
ASSYRGGGGAADTQY
>11|TRBV2|TRBJ2-7
ASRNQGTYEQY
>10|TRBV30|TRBJ2-7
AWSVQRTGQY